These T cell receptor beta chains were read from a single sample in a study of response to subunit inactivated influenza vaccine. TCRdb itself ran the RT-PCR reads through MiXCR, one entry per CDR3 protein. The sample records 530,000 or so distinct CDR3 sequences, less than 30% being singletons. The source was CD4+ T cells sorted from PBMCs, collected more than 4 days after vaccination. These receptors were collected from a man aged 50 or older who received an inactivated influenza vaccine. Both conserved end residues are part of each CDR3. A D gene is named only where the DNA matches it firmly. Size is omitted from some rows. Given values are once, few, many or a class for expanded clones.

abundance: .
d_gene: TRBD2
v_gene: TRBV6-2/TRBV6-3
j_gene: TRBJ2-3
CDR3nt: TGTGCCAGCACAGAGCGGGAGGGCCCGGATACGCAGTATTTT
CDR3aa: CASTEREGPDTQYF

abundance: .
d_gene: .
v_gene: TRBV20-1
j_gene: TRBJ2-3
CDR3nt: TGCAGTGCCCCCGGGGGCGGGAGTCCTACAGATACGCAGTATTTT
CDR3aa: CSAPGGGSPTDTQYF

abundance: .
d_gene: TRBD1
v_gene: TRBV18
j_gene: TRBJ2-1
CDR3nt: TGTGCCAGCAGCCGGGACAGGGGACCAGACAATGAGCAGTTCTTC
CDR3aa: CASSRDRGPDNEQFF

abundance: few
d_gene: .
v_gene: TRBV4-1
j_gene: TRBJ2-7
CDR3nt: TGCGCCAGCAGCCAAGATCTAGGTCGGGGGTTAAGCTCCTACGAGCAGTACTTC
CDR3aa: CASSQDLGRGLSSYEQYF

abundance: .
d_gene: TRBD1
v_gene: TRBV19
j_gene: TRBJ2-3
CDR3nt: TGTGCCAGTAGCGGACAGGCGTATACGCAGTATTTT
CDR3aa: CASSGQAYTQYF

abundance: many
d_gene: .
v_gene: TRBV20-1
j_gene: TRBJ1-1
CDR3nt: TGCAGTGCTAGAGACGACGCCCGGGACCCCTGGAACACTGAAGCTTTCTTT
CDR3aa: CSARDDARDPWNTEAFF

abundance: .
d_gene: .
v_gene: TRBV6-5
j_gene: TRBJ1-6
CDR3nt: TGTGCCAGCAGTTACTCGAAAGGGGAATTTCCCCTCCACTTT
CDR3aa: CASSYSKGEFPLHF

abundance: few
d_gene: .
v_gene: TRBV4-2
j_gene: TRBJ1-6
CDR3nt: TGTGCCAGCAGCCAAGAACGGGGGTCACCCCTCCACTTT
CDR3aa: CASSQERGSPLHF

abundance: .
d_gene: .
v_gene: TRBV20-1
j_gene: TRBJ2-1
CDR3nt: TGCAGTGCCCCCAGGCAGGGCACGGGGTACAATGAGCAGTTCTTC
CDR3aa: CSAPRQGTGYNEQFF

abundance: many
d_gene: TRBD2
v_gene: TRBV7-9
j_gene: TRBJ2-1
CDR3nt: TGTGCCAGCAGCTTAACTGGGACTAGCGGGTTTTACAATGAGCAGTTCTTC
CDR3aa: CASSLTGTSGFYNEQFF

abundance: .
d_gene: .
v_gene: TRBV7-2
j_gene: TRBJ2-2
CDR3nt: TGTGCCAGCAGTTCGACTAGGGGCACCGGGGAGCTGTTTTTT
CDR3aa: CASSSTRGTGELFF

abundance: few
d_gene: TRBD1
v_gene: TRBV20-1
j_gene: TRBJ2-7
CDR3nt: TGCAGTGCTGGCCGGGACAGAAGTTACGAGCAGTACTTC
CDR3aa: CSAGRDRSYEQYF

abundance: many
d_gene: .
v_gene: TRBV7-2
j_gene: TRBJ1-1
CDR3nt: TGTGCCAGCAGGTTAAACACTGAAGCTTTCTTT
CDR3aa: CASRLNTEAFF

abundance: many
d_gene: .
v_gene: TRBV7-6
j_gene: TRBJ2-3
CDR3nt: TGTGCCAGCAGCCGTCCAGCAGATACGCAGTATTTT
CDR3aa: CASSRPADTQYF

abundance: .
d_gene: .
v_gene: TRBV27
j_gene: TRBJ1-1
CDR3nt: TGTGCCAGCACCAGCCGGGTGAACACTGAAGCTTTCTTT
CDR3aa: CASTSRVNTEAFF